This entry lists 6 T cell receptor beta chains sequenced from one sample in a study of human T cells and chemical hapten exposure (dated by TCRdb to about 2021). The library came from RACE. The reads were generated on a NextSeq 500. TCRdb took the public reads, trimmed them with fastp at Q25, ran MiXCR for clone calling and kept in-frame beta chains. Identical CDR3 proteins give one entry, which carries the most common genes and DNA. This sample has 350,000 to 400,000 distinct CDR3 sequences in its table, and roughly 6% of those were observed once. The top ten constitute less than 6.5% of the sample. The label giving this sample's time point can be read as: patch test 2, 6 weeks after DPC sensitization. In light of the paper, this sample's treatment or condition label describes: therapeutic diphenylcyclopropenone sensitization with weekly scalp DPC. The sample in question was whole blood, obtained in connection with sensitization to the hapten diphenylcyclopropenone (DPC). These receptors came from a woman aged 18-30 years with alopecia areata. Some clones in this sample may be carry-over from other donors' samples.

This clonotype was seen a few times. For the CDR3, the DNA is TGTGCCAGCAGGGGGATAACTGTCGAGACCCAGTACTTC. This sequence encodes CASRGITVETQYF. V gene TRBV28 combines with J gene TRBJ2-5; D remains ambiguous. CDR3 length: 13 residues. CDR1 and CDR2 (germline): MDHEN, SYDVKM. V was pared by 6 bases and J by 5 bases, with 13 bases between.

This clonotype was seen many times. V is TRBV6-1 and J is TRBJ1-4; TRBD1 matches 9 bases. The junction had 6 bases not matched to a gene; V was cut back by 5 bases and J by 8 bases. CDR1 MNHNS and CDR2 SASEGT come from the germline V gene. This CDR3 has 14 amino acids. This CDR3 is CASSQQGAGEKLFF. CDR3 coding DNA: TGTGCCAGCAGTCAACAGGGGGCAGGAGAAAAACTGTTTTTT.

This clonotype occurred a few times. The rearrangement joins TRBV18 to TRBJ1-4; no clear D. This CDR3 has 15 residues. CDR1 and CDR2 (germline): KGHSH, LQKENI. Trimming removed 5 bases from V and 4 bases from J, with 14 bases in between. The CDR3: CASSERAQLNEKLFF. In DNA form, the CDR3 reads TGTGCCAGCTCAGAAAGGGCCCAGCTTAATGAAAAACTGTTTTTT.

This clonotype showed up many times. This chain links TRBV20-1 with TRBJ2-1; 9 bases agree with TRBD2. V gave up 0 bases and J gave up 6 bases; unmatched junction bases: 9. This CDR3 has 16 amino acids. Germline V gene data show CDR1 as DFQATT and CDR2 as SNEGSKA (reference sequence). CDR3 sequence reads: CSARDSKRGDFNEQFF. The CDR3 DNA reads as TGCAGTGCTAGAGATAGCAAGCGGGGGGACTTCAATGAGCAGTTCTTC.

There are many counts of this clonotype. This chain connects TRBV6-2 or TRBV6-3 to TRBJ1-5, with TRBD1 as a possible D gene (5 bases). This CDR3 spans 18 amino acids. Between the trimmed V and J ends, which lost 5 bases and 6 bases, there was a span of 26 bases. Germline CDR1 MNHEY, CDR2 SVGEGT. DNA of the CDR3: TGTGCCAGCAGTCCATACTGGCAGGGCGCTTCCGTAGGTCAGCCCCAGCATTTT. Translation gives CASSPYWQGASVGQPQHF.

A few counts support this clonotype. The CDR3 protein is CASSQDGRTEAFF. The CDR3 DNA is TGTGCCAGCAGCCAAGATGGGCGGACTGAAGCTTTCTTT. This chain joins TRBV3-1 and TRBJ1-1; D is unclear. Germline values: CDR1 LGHDT, CDR2 YNNKEL (reference sequence). The CDR3 extends over 13 amino acids. Trimming pared 0 bases from V and 5 bases from J, leaving 7 bases between. The complete variable domain, with remaining parts taken from reference TRBV3-1 and TRBJ1-1, reads DTAVSQTPKYLVTQMGNDKSIKCEQNLGHDTMYWYKQDSKKFLKIMFSYNNKELIINETVPNRFSPKSPDKAHLNLHINSLELGDSAVYFCASSQDGRTEAFFGQGTRLTVV.